What follows are 30 T cell receptor beta chains derived from one specimen sequenced in a study of CD8+ T cells in alopecia areata. The authors extracted RNA and reverse transcribed it into cDNA as the sequencing template. Using immunoSEQ multiplex PCR, the repertoire was profiled, and TCRdb retains in-frame clones only, with some absent. The profile covers 100,000 to 150,000 clones, with 58% appearing a single time and 4.5% taken by the ten largest. The sequenced sample was CD4+ T cells sorted from blood, obtained at week 0. These receptors came from a human donor with alopecia areata.

The chain combines TRBV6-1 with TRBJ2-6, with D possibly TRBD2 on 5 matching bases. The germline V gene encodes CDR1 MNHNS and CDR2 SASEGT. V was clipped by 6 bases and J by 0 bases, with 9 bases between them. The CDR3 contains 15 residues. CDR3 protein: CASRGDYSGANVLTF. CDR3 DNA sequence: TGTGCCAGCAGGGGAGACTACTCTGGGGCCAACGTCCTGACTTTC.

The CDR3: CASSLRHNNEQFF. CDR3 nucleotide sequence: TGTGCCAGCAGTTTGCGGCACAACAATGAGCAGTTCTTC. The chain combines TRBV28 with TRBJ2-1; D not resolved. Germline loops: CDR1 MDHEN, CDR2 SYDVKM. V was trimmed by 3 bases and J by 5 bases, leaving 8 bases between them. CDR3 length: 13 amino acids.

The J gene is TRBJ1-1, the V gene TRBV29-1; no definite D call. The V gene lost 2 bases and the J gene lost 0 bases, with 7 bases spanning the gap. There are 13 residues in the CDR3. CDR1 SQVTM and CDR2 ANQGSEA come from the germline V gene. As DNA, the CDR3 is TGCAGCGTTGAAAAGGGCATGAACACTGAAGCTTTCTTT. The encoded protein is CSVEKGMNTEAFF.

The J gene is TRBJ2-1, the V gene TRBV9; TRBD2 might be the D (5 bases). The CDR3 is 14 amino acids. Trimming took 0 bases from V and 5 from J, leaving 9 bases between them. Germline lookup yields CDR1 SGDLS and CDR2 YYNGEE. This CDR3 is CASSVDGKNNEQFF. CDR3 nucleotides: TGTGCCAGCAGCGTAGACGGGAAGAACAATGAGCAGTTCTTC.

This chain uses TRBV2 with TRBJ2-4, with 8 bases that match TRBD1. Germline CDR1 and CDR2: SNHLY and FYNNEI. The ends lost 5 bases at V and 7 bases at J; junction bases unmatched: 1. This CDR3 has 12 amino acids. The CDR3 nucleotides are TGTGCCAGCAGTCGACAGGGGAACATTCAGTACTTC. Its translation is CASSRQGNIQYF. Filled out from reference TRBV2 and TRBJ2-4, the complete variable domain reads EPEVTQTPSHQVTQMGQEVILRCVPISNHLYFYWYRQILGQKVEFLVSFYNNEISEKSEIFDDQFSVERPDGSNFTLKIRSTKLEDSAMYFCASSRQGNIQYFGAGTRLSVL.

The chain has TRBV5-1 and TRBJ1-1; 8 bases line up with TRBD1. The junction had 12 bases not matched to a gene; V was cut back by 4 bases and J by 10 bases. Germline lookup yields CDR1 SGHRS and CDR2 YFSETQ. The CDR3 has 14 residues. The DNA for the CDR3 is TGCGCCAGCAGCCCGGTACAGGGGGATTTCAGAGCTTTCTTT. This encodes CASSPVQGDFRAFF.

This clone was observed at least ten times. The chain combines TRBV9 with TRBJ2-7, with 7 bases identical to TRBD1. Germline V gene data show CDR1 as SGDLS and CDR2 as YYNGEE. The CDR3 sequence is 14 residues long. Trimming cost V 2 bases and J 7 bases; bases outside gene matches: 9. The CDR3 region is CASSVGTAAEEQYF. The CDR3 nucleotides are TGTGCCAGCAGCGTCGGGACAGCCGCCGAGGAGCAGTACTTC.

V and J are TRBV18 and TRBJ2-7, with D tentatively TRBD2 (6 bases). V gave up 9 bases and J gave up 9 bases, with 15 bases separating them. Germline CDR1 KGHSH, CDR2 LQKENI. CDR3 length: 11 residues. The chain's CDR3 is CASERDSGQYF. The CDR3 bases are TGTGCCAGTGAACGGGACTCTGGGCAGTACTTC.

The genes are TRBV6-1 and TRBJ2-3, with TRBD2 matching 8 bases. The CDR3 is made up of 14 amino acids. The V gene end was trimmed by 10 bases and the J gene end by 8 bases; junction bases not matched to a gene: 14. The germline CDR1 and CDR2 sequences are MNHNS and SASEGT. This chain's CDR3 is CAIQETSVGGTQYF. The CDR3 DNA sequence: TGTGCCATCCAGGAGACTAGCGTCGGGGGTACGCAGTATTTT.

The V gene is TRBV6-5, the J gene TRBJ1-5, with unresolved D. The CDR3 consists of 15 residues. The germline CDR1 and CDR2 sequences are MNHEY and SVGAGI. Trimming took off 2 bases at V and 4 bases at J, with 12 bases between the two ends. The CDR3 region is CASSYGRGGNQPQHF. In nucleotides, the CDR3 is TGTGCCAGCAGTTACGGACGGGGAGGGAATCAGCCCCAGCATTTT.

The chain links TRBV7-7 to TRBJ2-5; the D is unclear. CDR1 and CDR2 from the germline V gene are SSHAT and FNYEAQ (reference sequence). The V end was cut by 5 bases, the J end by 5 bases, with 12 bases between. The CDR3 sequence is 13 residues long. The CDR3 DNA reads as TGTGCCAGCAGCCTTCGGGTTGGCGAGACCCAGTACTTC. Protein sequence: CASSLRVGETQYF.

This clone was seen a few times. The chain is built from TRBV6-5 and TRBJ2-1; D ambiguous. CDR1 and CDR2 (germline): MNHEY, SVGAGI. The germline V and J ends were trimmed by 2 bases and 8 bases, with 7 bases remaining between them. The CDR3 loop spans 12 amino acids. CDR3 nucleotide sequence: TGTGCCAGCAGTTACGGGAAGGATGAGCAGTTCTTC. As protein: CASSYGKDEQFF.

This clone was picked up a small number of times. V gene TRBV7-2 combines with J gene TRBJ1-2, with a weak D call TRBD1 (6 bases). The CDR3 is 14 residues long. V lost 5 bases, J lost 4 bases, and 14 bases lay in between. Germline lookup yields CDR1 SGHTA and CDR2 FQGNSA. The CDR3 loop reads CASSPGLGGYGYTF. Written as DNA, the CDR3 is TGTGCCAGCAGCCCGGGACTAGGGGGCTATGGCTACACCTTC.

The chain recombines TRBV18 with TRBJ2-7, with D perhaps TRBD2 (5 bases). Trimming took 2 bases from V and 3 from J, leaving 14 bases between them. The CDR3 runs 15 residues. From germline, CDR1 is KGHSH and CDR2 LQKENI. The CDR3 loop reads CASSPSGPTLYEQYF. The CDR3 nucleotides read TGTGCCAGCTCACCAAGCGGCCCGACCCTCTACGAGCAGTACTTC.

This chain links TRBV4-3 with TRBJ2-2; 10 positions agree with TRBD1. Germline CDR1 is LGHNA and CDR2 is YSLEER. V trimming: 4 bases; J trimming: 5 bases; junction bases outside the gene matches: 4. This CDR3 region has 15 residues. The DNA for the CDR3 is TGCGCCAGCAGCCCGCGGGACAGGGGAACCGGGGAGCTGTTTTTT. As protein: CASSPRDRGTGELFF.

The chain couples TRBV6-5 to TRBJ1-2; 7 bases match TRBD1. The CDR3 runs 15 residues. The trim removed 0 bases at V and 8 bases at J, leaving 9 bases unmatched. Germline V gene lookup returns CDR1 MNHEY and CDR2 SVGAGI. CDR3 in DNA: TGTGCCAGCAGTTACTCGTCCAGGGGGATGGTCGGCTACACCTTC. Translating it yields CASSYSSRGMVGYTF.

The CDR3 loop reads CSATRVGEQYF. The CDR3 DNA sequence: TGCAGTGCGACCAGGGTGGGCGAGCAGTACTTC. The chain recombines TRBV20-1 with TRBJ2-7; D perhaps matches TRBD1 (5 bases). Germline CDR1 and CDR2: DFQATT and SNEGSKA (reference sequence). The CDR3 spans 11 residues. The ends were cut back, 6 bases at V and 6 bases at J, with 12 bases in the middle.

J is TRBJ2-1 and V is TRBV19, with D perhaps matching TRBD2 (5 bases). This CDR3 contains 14 residues. With 3 bases removed from V and 3 bases from J, the gap between germline ends came to 9 bases. Germline values: CDR1 LNHDA, CDR2 SQIVND (reference sequence). The CDR3 nucleotides are TGTGCCAGTAGTATCAGACTATTCTACAATGAGCAGTTCTTC. Protein product: CASSIRLFYNEQFF.

In its sample, this clone was seen a few times. The chain joins TRBV23-1 to TRBJ2-3; D is perhaps TRBD2 (5 bases). TRBV23-1 is assigned to the ORF class and has an uncertain function. The germline V and J ends were trimmed by 3 bases and 9 bases, with 10 bases remaining between them. The CDR3 is 12 residues long. The CDR3 DNA follows: TGCGCCAGCAGTCATCCCGCTAGCACGCAGTATTTT. It specifies CASSHPASTQYF.

The J gene is TRBJ1-1, the V gene TRBV18, with 8 bases that match TRBD1. The V gene end was trimmed by 4 bases and the J gene end by 3 bases; junction bases not matched to a gene: 4. In germline, CDR1 is KGHSH, CDR2 LQKENI. The CDR3 is 14 residues long. In nucleotides, the CDR3 is TGTGCCAGCTCACTGAAGACAGGGGACACTGAAGCTTTCTTT. Translated: CASSLKTGDTEAFF.

The chain is built from TRBV5-1 and TRBJ1-1; no definite D call. V was clipped by 0 bases and J by 0 bases, with 6 bases between them. The germline CDR1 and CDR2 sequences are SGHRS and YFSETQ. This CDR3 has 14 amino acids. This CDR3 reads CASSLVRVNTEAFF. CDR3 DNA sequence: TGCGCCAGCAGCTTGGTAAGGGTGAACACTGAAGCTTTCTTT. The full variable domain, in which reference TRBV5-1 and TRBJ1-1 provide the parts outside the CDR3, is KAGVTQTPRYLIKTRGQQVTLSCSPISGHRSVSWYQQTPGQGLQFLFEYFSETQRNKGNFPGRFSGRQFSNSRSEMNVSTLELGDSALYLCASSLVRVNTEAFFGQGTRLTVV.

As for this clone: This sample also contains other DNA sequences that code for the same CDR3. The gene calls are TRBV5-1 and TRBJ1-5; D remains unclear. This CDR3 region has 14 residues. The V gene lost 3 bases and the J gene lost 0 bases, with 7 bases spanning the gap. CDR1 is SGHRS and CDR2 is YFSETQ in the germline V gene. CDR3 DNA sequence: TGCGCCAGCAGCTCGGACGGTAGCAATCAGCCCCAGCATTTT. Amino acid sequence: CASSSDGSNQPQHF. Full variable domain (missing parts from reference TRBV5-1 and TRBJ1-5): KAGVTQTPRYLIKTRGQQVTLSCSPISGHRSVSWYQQTPGQGLQFLFEYFSETQRNKGNFPGRFSGRQFSNSRSEMNVSTLELGDSALYLCASSSDGSNQPQHFGDGTRLSIL.

This chain uses TRBV9 with TRBJ1-1; D may be TRBD1 (6 bases). V was clipped by 0 bases and J by 5 bases, with 14 bases between them. Germline loops: CDR1 SGDLS, CDR2 YYNGEE. The CDR3 consists of 15 residues. The CDR3 bases are TGTGCCAGCAGCGTAGTTGAAGGGGGTGGGACTGAAGCTTTCTTT. This encodes CASSVVEGGGTEAFF. Full variable domain (rest looked up from reference TRBV9 and TRBJ1-1): DSGVTQTPKHLITATGQRVTLRCSPRSGDLSVYWYQQSLDQGLQFLIQYYNGEERAKGNILERFSAQQFPDLHSELNLSSLELGDSALYFCASSVVEGGGTEAFFGQGTRLTVV.

This chain links TRBV7-2 with TRBJ2-5; D is unclear. TRBJ2-7 explains the end of the DNA better; the J call may be wrong. The CDR3 consists of 11 residues. CDR1 is SGHTA, CDR2 FQGNSA, per germline. The CDR3, as DNA: TGTGCCAGCAGCTCCCCCTACGAGCAGTACTTC. Residues: CASSSPYEQYF.

The chain recombines TRBV2 with TRBJ2-7, with TRBD2 identical over 13 bases. This CDR3 is built from 20 residues. Germline CDR1 SNHLY, CDR2 FYNNEI. With 6 bases clipped from V and 0 bases from J, the junction kept 17 bases outside the gene matches. The CDR3 DNA reads as TGTGCCAGCAGGGGGGACAGTTGGACTAGCGGGAGTTACAGCTCCTACGAGCAGTACTTC. Protein: CASRGDSWTSGSYSSYEQYF. Full variable domain (outside the CDR3, taken from reference TRBV2 and TRBJ2-7): EPEVTQTPSHQVTQMGQEVILRCVPISNHLYFYWYRQILGQKVEFLVSFYNNEISEKSEIFDDQFSVERPDGSNFTLKIRSTKLEDSAMYFCASRGDSWTSGSYSSYEQYFGPGTRLTVT.

This chain joins TRBV5-4 and TRBJ1-1; unclear D gene. V was pared by 0 bases and J by 6 bases, with 9 bases between. There are 13 residues in the CDR3. CDR1 is SGHNT and CDR2 is YYREEE in the germline V gene (reference sequence). The CDR3 is CASSLGGNPEAFF. DNA for the CDR3: TGTGCCAGCAGCTTGGGAGGAAACCCTGAAGCTTTCTTT.

The chain combines TRBV4-1 with TRBJ1-5, with D possibly being TRBD1 (6 bases). The CDR3 length is 15 residues. V gave up 4 bases and J gave up 0 bases, with 10 bases separating them. Germline values: CDR1 MGHRA, CDR2 YSYEKL. CDR3 sequence reads: CASSLKDSSNQPQHF. The CDR3 DNA reads as TGCGCCAGCAGCCTTAAGGACAGTAGCAATCAGCCCCAGCATTTT.

This clone was seen more than once but under ten times. DNA for the CDR3: TGTGCCAGCAGCGTAACAGGGGGCGATACGCAGTATTTT. Its translation is CASSVTGGDTQYF. The chain joins TRBV9 to TRBJ2-3, with 9 nucleotides matching TRBD1. J was trimmed by 6 bases and V by 1 base; bases with no gene match: 0. The CDR3 spans 13 residues. CDR1 SGDLS and CDR2 YYNGEE come from the germline V gene.

The V and J genes are TRBV7-2 and TRBJ2-5; 12 nucleotides agree with TRBD2. This CDR3 is built from 13 residues. V lost 5 bases and J lost 8; bases outside the gene matches: 3. Germline V gene lookup returns CDR1 SGHTA and CDR2 FQGNSA. DNA for the CDR3: TGTGCCAGCAGCACGACTAGCGGGGGAACCCAGTACTTC. This codes for CASSTTSGGTQYF.

The chain uses TRBV7-3 and TRBJ2-3; 7 bases agree with TRBD2. Germline V gives CDR1 SGHTA, CDR2 FQGTGA. Unmatched junction bases numbered 18, after V lost 5 bases and J lost 7 bases. This CDR3 region has 17 residues. This CDR3 is CASSPGLLAGGLNTQYF. CDR3 DNA sequence: TGTGCCAGCAGCCCCGGGTTACTAGCCGGGGGGTTAAATACGCAGTATTTT.